This T cell receptor beta chain stems from a study of cytomegalovirus exposure and HLA in healthy donors. The CDR3 totals 15 residues. Trimming stripped 0 bases from V and 2 bases from J, with 7 bases between. Germline V CDR1 and CDR2: SGHTA, FQGNSA. The PCR contained 60 Vbeta and 13 Jbeta primers. Generated by immunoSEQ multiplex PCR, the TCRdb table keeps only in-frame clones and is missing some. This sample has around 150,000 clones, with approximately 80% found just once. The TCR sequence derives from a woman aged 40 to 49 in good health and CMV-seronegative. V is TRBV7-2 and J is TRBJ1-4; D call uncertain. Sequencing input: PBMCs. CDR3 in amino acids: CASSLAWATNEKLFF. In DNA form, the CDR3 reads TGTGCCAGCAGCTTAGCGTGGGCCACTAATGAAAAACTGTTTTTT.